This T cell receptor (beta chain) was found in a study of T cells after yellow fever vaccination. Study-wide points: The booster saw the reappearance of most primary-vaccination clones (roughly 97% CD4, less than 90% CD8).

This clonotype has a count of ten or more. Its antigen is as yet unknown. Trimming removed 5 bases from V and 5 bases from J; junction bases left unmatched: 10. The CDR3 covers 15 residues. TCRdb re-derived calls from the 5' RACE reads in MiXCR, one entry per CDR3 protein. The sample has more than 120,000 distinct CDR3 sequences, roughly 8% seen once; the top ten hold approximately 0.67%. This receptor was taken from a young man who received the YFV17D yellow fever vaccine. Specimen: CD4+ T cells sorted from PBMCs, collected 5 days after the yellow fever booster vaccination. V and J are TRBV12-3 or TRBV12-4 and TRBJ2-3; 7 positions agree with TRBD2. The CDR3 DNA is TGTGCCAGCAGTCCGGGGGGACTGGGTGGAGATACGCAGTATTTT. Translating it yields CASSPGGLGGDTQYF.